This T cell receptor beta chain came from a study of follicular helper T cells after annual influenza vaccination. About the study: Some donors were sampled over the 2013-2014, 2014-2015 and 2015-2016 vaccinations. Notes on the study in general: Most later recoveries of Day 7 ICOS+CD38+ clones were ICOS-CD38- cTfh. Successive annual vaccinations recalled a recurrent oligoclonal ICOS+CD38+ cTfh response with influenza-specific clonotypes.

The CDR3 is 13 amino acids. Germline CDR1 KGHSH, CDR2 LQKENI. V was trimmed by 3 bases and J by 4 bases, leaving 9 bases between them. Libraries were prepared by immunoSEQ multiplex PCR; TCRdb keeps only in-frame clonotypes and omits some of them. This sample carries under 900 clones, roughly 85% of them seen once, and the ten largest clones take 3.2%. In regard to this clone: Its cognate antigen is unknown.

The sample's time point: 2014-2015 season, 7 days after vaccination. Community-dwelling subjects without influenza vaccination in the prior 6 months were enrolled. This clonotype originated in an adult who received the influenza vaccine. J is TRBJ1-1 and V is TRBV18, with D uncertain. The sample was CXCR5+ CD38+ circulating T follicular helper cells from blood, taken 7 days after influenza vaccination. Subset of the sample: circulating Tfh, non-naive CD4+CXCR5+PD-1+ (ICOS+CD38+ or ICOS-CD38-). CDR3 sequence: CASSPLGGTEAFF. Here the CDR3 DNA reads TGTGCCAGCTCACCGCTCGGAGGCACTGAAGCTTTCTTT. The complete variable domain, with remaining parts taken from reference TRBV18 and TRBJ1-1, reads NAGVMQNPRHLVRRRGQEARLRCSPMKGHSHVYWYRQLPEEGLKFMVYLQKENIIDESGMPKERFSAEFPKEGPSILRIQQVVRGDSAAYFCASSPLGGTEAFFGQGTRLTVV.